This T cell receptor (beta chain) was identified during a study of beta chain features in type 1 diabetes. Note on this clone: The antigen is unknown.

Study-level points and caveats: In comparison with healthy donors, patients had naive, central memory and Treg TCRB repertoires that appeared more similar.

CDR3 length: 18 residues. V trimming: 4 bases; J trimming: 4 bases; junction bases outside the gene matches: 13. In germline, CDR1 is SGDLS, CDR2 YYNGEE. Via the markers CD45RO/CCR7/CD25/CD127/CD95/CD27, stem cell-like memory, regulatory, central memory and naive CD4+ cells were sorted. Expressed TCRB transcripts were sequenced after all isolated RNA was converted to cDNA. TCRdb keeps only in-frame clones here, not all; method: immunoSEQ multiplex PCR. The sample shows 140,000 or so clones, around a tenth of them seen only once. The chain recombines TRBV9 with TRBJ2-2; 10 bases line up with TRBD2. Sequencing was performed on central memory CD4+ T cells from blood. This sequence was found in a man aged 18 to 30 in good health. The CDR3 sequence is CASSPQASGGRGTGELFF. CDR3 DNA sequence: TGTGCCAGCAGCCCCCAGGCTAGCGGGGGAAGGGGCACCGGGGAGCTGTTTTTT.